These 18 T cell receptor beta chains originate from one sample sequenced in a study of blood T cells in healthy people across ages. Sample-barcoded 5' priming and a J-beta primer mix drove a second PCR of about 6 to 12 cycles. MiXCR, applied by TCRdb to the 5' RACE reads, yields one record per CDR3 protein. The sample consists of roughly 500,000 distinct CDR3 sequences, 27% of them appearing once. The sequenced material came from blood. The receptors were gathered from a woman aged 70-85 years in good health.

This chain uses TRBV4-2 with TRBJ2-3; 8 positions match TRBD1. This CDR3 is built from 18 residues. The germline gives CDR1 LGHNA, CDR2 YNFKEQ. Trimming took 0 bases from V and 4 from J; bases not matched to a gene: 12. This chain's CDR3 is CASSQDGGHRGFSDTQYF. DNA for the CDR3: TGTGCCAGCAGCCAAGATGGGGGGCACAGGGGGTTTTCAGATACGCAGTATTTT.

This clonotype was detected ten times or more. V gene TRBV7-2 combines with J gene TRBJ2-5, with TRBD2 matching over 13 bases. The CDR3 is 16 residues long. The J segment lost 6 bases and the V segment lost 1 base, leaving 5 bases of the junction unmatched. Germline V gene sequence: CDR1 SGHTA, CDR2 FQGNSA. In nucleotides, the CDR3 is TGTGCCAGCAGCTTAGGAACTAGCGGGGGGGGCAAGACCCAGTACTTC. This sequence encodes CASSLGTSGGGKTQYF.

This clonotype was detected only a few times. In this CDR3 the conserved last residue, phenylalanine or tryptophan, is missing, so a read error is likely. The chain employs TRBV20-1 and TRBJ2-7; TRBD2 matches 7 bases. This CDR3 is built from 14 residues. Trimming took 0 bases from V and 0 from J; bases not matched to a gene: 2. The germline CDR1 and CDR2 sequences are DFQATT and SNEGSKA (reference sequence). This CDR3 is CSAREGGSSYEQYI. The CDR3 DNA follows: TGCAGTGCTAGAGAGGGGGGGAGCTCCTACGAGCAGTACATC.

This clonotype turned up a few times. V gene TRBV9 combines with J gene TRBJ2-1; either TRBD1 or TRBD2 may fit D (5 bases each). Germline assignment: CDR1 SGDLS and CDR2 YYNGEE. CDR3 length: 14 amino acids. The V and J ends lost 5 bases and 15 bases respectively, with 24 bases between them. The CDR3 DNA is TGTGCCAGCAGTGACGTTGGGGACGATTTAGATATGTTCTTC. Translating it yields CASSDVGDDLDMFF. Full variable domain (outside the CDR3, taken from reference TRBV9 and TRBJ2-1): DSGVTQTPKHLITATGQRVTLRCSPRSGDLSVYWYQQSLDQGLQFLIQYYNGEERAKGNILERFSAQQFPDLHSELNLSSLELGDSALYFCASSDVGDDLDMFFGPGTRLTVL.

In its sample, this clonotype was seen a few times. One end of the junction does not line up with germline, which may come from a read error. The chain joins TRBV2 to TRBJ2-5; 7 nucleotides agree with TRBD1. The DNA end is more similar to TRBJ2-1, so the J call may be wrong. This CDR3 is 15 amino acids long. CDR1 is SNHLY and CDR2 is FYNNEI in the germline V gene. In DNA, the CDR3 is TGTGCCAGCAGTGCCAGACAGGGCTCCAACAATGAGCAGTTCTTC. Protein: CASSARQGSNNEQFF.

The chain is built from TRBV7-2 and TRBJ1-2; possible D gene TRBD1, 6 bases. Germline CDR1 and CDR2: SGHTA and FQGNSA. The V and J ends lost 5 bases and 8 bases respectively, with 24 bases between them. There are 16 residues in the CDR3. CDR3 residues: CASSPRPGALMEGYTF. CDR3 nucleotides: TGTGCCAGCAGCCCCAGACCGGGGGCTCTCATGGAAGGCTACACCTTC.

This clonotype was seen a handful of times. This chain joins TRBV2 and TRBJ1-1; no clear D. Looked up from germline, CDR1 is SNHLY and CDR2 is FYNNEI. V gave up 2 bases and J gave up 5 bases, with 9 bases separating them. There are 13 residues in the CDR3. CDR3 amino acids: CASSELAATEAFF. As DNA, the CDR3 is TGTGCCAGCAGTGAATTGGCAGCAACTGAAGCTTTCTTT.

The gene calls are TRBV5-1 and TRBJ2-2, with unresolved D. The CDR3 length is 13 residues. Germline CDR1 SGHRS, CDR2 YFSETQ. Trimming removed 1 base from V and 6 bases from J, with 7 bases in between. This CDR3 is CASSLWQAGELFF. DNA for the CDR3: TGCGCCAGCAGCTTGTGGCAAGCCGGGGAGCTGTTTTTT.

This clonotype turned up a few times. This chain joins TRBV20-1 and TRBJ2-7; 7 positions match TRBD2. The length of the CDR3 is 14 residues. Looked up from germline, CDR1 is DFQATT and CDR2 is SNEGSKA (reference sequence). J was trimmed by 2 bases and V by 2 bases; bases with no gene match: 6. In nucleotides, the CDR3 is TGCAGTGCTAGAACCGGGACTATCCCCTACGAGCAGTACTTC. Translation gives CSARTGTIPYEQYF.

The chain couples TRBV12-3 or TRBV12-4 to TRBJ2-5; D is perhaps TRBD2 (6 bases). With 6 bases removed from V and 2 bases from J, the gap between germline ends came to 16 bases. CDR3 length: 15 residues. The CDR3 here is CASRPYGGIQETQYF. The CDR3 region has the DNA TGTGCCAGCAGGCCCTACGGGGGAATTCAAGAGACCCAGTACTTC.

V usage is TRBV20-1 and J usage is TRBJ2-5; 11 nucleotides line up with TRBD2. Trimming took 0 bases from V and 5 from J; bases not matched to a gene: 8. The CDR3 runs 16 residues. CDR1 and CDR2 (germline): DFQATT, SNEGSKA (reference sequence). The CDR3, as DNA: TGCAGTGCTAGAGACCGATTACTAGCGGGGGTCGAGACCCAGTACTTC. It specifies CSARDRLLAGVETQYF.

J is TRBJ1-1 and V is TRBV5-5, with TRBD1 as a possible D gene (5 bases). The CDR3 sequence is 15 residues long. Germline loops: CDR1 SGHKS, CDR2 YYEKEE (reference sequence). V was clipped by 2 bases and J by 4 bases, with 15 bases between them. CDR3 loop: CASSFNGGSRTEAFF. The CDR3 nucleotides read TGTGCCAGCAGCTTTAATGGGGGTAGTCGCACTGAAGCTTTCTTT.

This chain links TRBV7-9 with TRBJ1-1; D is undetermined. The V end was cut by 8 bases, the J end by 6 bases, with 16 bases between. The germline gives CDR1 SEHNR, CDR2 FQNEAQ (reference sequence). This CDR3 spans 13 amino acids. The CDR3 DNA reads as TGTGCCAGCGGCCCTGGGGTTCTGGCTGAAGCTTTCTTT. Protein sequence: CASGPGVLAEAFF.

This sequence joins TRBV7-2 and TRBJ2-5, with D perhaps TRBD2 (7 bases). CDR1 is SGHTA and CDR2 is FQGNSA in the germline V gene. V lost 5 bases and J 7 bases, leaving 23 bases between the germline ends. The CDR3 is 16 amino acids. CDR3 sequence: CASSPSGGGPRWTQYF. DNA of the CDR3: TGTGCCAGCAGCCCAAGTGGGGGGGGCCCAAGATGGACCCAGTACTTC.

The chain uses TRBV29-1 and TRBJ1-1, with D uncertain. The CDR3 has 14 residues. V lost 2 bases and J 3 bases, leaving 13 bases between the germline ends. Germline CDR1 and CDR2: SQVTM and ANQGSEA. CDR3 DNA: TGCAGCGTTGAACTTTGGGTTCAAGACACTGAAGCTTTCTTT. Residues: CSVELWVQDTEAFF.

The V call is TRBV7-3, the J call TRBJ2-5; TRBD2 matches 8 bases. The CDR3 runs 15 residues. V was pared by 2 bases and J by 3 bases, with 5 bases of the junction left unmatched. Germline CDR1 is SGHTA and CDR2 is FQGTGA. The CDR3 DNA sequence: TGTGCCAGCAGCTTACAAAGCGGGGGAGAAGAGACCCAGTACTTC. This gives the protein CASSLQSGGEETQYF.

The table lists this clonotype with a few counts. The gene calls are TRBV7-9 and TRBJ2-4; D ambiguous. The V and J ends lost 5 bases and 1 base respectively, with 9 bases between them. Germline CDR1 SEHNR, CDR2 FQNEAQ (reference sequence). This CDR3 region has 14 residues. Written as DNA, the CDR3 is TGTGCCAGCAGCCCCCCTACGGCCAAAAACATTCAGTACTTC. Protein sequence: CASSPPTAKNIQYF.

This sequence joins TRBV5-1 and TRBJ1-1; TRBD1 is a possible D gene (5 bases). Germline V gene sequence: CDR1 SGHRS, CDR2 YFSETQ. There are 15 residues in the CDR3. V was clipped by 4 bases and J by 4 bases, with 17 bases between them. The CDR3 DNA reads TGCGCCAGCAGCCCGGGGGACTCCAAGGGCACTGAAGCTTTCTTT. Translated, it gives CASSPGDSKGTEAFF.